These 21 T cell receptor beta chains share one sample of origin, sequenced in a study of neurological immune-mediated disorders. TCRdb ran MiXCR on the 5' RACE reads and lists one entry per CDR3 protein. The sample contains around 69,000 distinct CDR3 sequences, around 9.6% of which appear only once. Indicated time point: longitudinal time-point 1 (baseline). Sequencing was done on a sample of PBMCs. Receptor source: a man aged 30 to 45 in good health.

This clonotype was seen many times. The J gene is TRBJ1-3, the V gene TRBV29-1; perhaps TRBD1 as D (6 bases). CDR1 is SQVTM and CDR2 is ANQGSEA in the germline V gene. The CDR3 spans 17 residues. V was shortened by 0 bases and J by 1 base, with 16 bases between the two germline ends. CDR3 in DNA: TGCAGCGTTGAAGATCATGGGGGGGCTCTATCTGGAAACACCATATATTTT. Translated, it gives CSVEDHGGALSGNTIYF.

This clonotype was recorded at least ten times. The chain combines TRBV20-1 with TRBJ1-1; TRBD1 agrees at 10 bases. This CDR3 region has 15 residues. After removal of 5 bases from V and 6 bases from J, the junction contained 12 bases not matched to a gene. Per the germline V gene, CDR1 is DFQATT and CDR2 is SNEGSKA (reference sequence). The CDR3 DNA follows: TGCAGTGCTGGGGGACAGGGGACCCCAGGGGCTGAAGCTTTCTTT. Protein product: CSAGGQGTPGAEAFF.

This clonotype was found many times. The CDR3 bases are TGTGCCAGCACCCTACCGGGACTAGCCCATCAAGAGACCCAGTACTTC. Translated: CASTLPGLAHQETQYF. The rearrangement uses TRBV2 and TRBJ2-5, with 9 nucleotides matching TRBD2. This CDR3 comprises 16 residues. The germline CDR1 and CDR2 sequences are SNHLY and FYNNEI. Trimming cost V 7 bases and J 2 bases; bases outside gene matches: 11.

In this sample, this clonotype turned up many times. The chain employs TRBV4-1 and TRBJ2-2; a weak D match, TRBD2 (7 bases). The CDR3 loop spans 19 amino acids. Per the germline V gene, CDR1 is MGHRA and CDR2 is YSYEKL. The V end was cut by 0 bases, the J end by 2 bases, with 19 bases between. As DNA, the CDR3 is TGCGCCAGCAGCCAAGATCGGCCTGGAAGCGGGACAAACACCGGGGAGCTGTTTTTT. Translating it yields CASSQDRPGSGTNTGELFF.

The chain uses TRBV11-2 and TRBJ2-6; the D call may be TRBD1 or TRBD2 (6 bases each). Germline CDR1 SGHAT, CDR2 FQNNGV. This CDR3 is built from 18 residues. V was cut by 5 bases and J by 4 bases, with 21 bases left in between. CDR3 DNA sequence: TGTGCCAGCAGCACTCCAAGGGGGGTTGATTTGGGGGCCAACGTCCTGACTTTC. It specifies CASSTPRGVDLGANVLTF.

CDR3: CASSQGRGPRAFF. Written as DNA, the CDR3 is TGCGCCAGCAGCCAAGGGCGGGGACCGCGGGCTTTCTTT. V usage is TRBV4-1 and J usage is TRBJ1-1, with a possible D match to TRBD1 (5 bases). V lost 1 base, J lost 11 bases, and 14 bases lay in between. This CDR3 spans 13 amino acids. CDR1 is MGHRA and CDR2 is YSYEKL in the germline V gene.

This clonotype appeared many times. The chain links TRBV18 to TRBJ2-1; TRBD1 agrees at 8 bases. The CDR3 runs to 12 residues. Losses at the gene ends were 5 bases for V and 14 bases for J; bases not matched to a gene: 8. Germline-derived CDR1 and CDR2 are KGHSH and LQKENI. The CDR3 spells CASSSFDRGEFF. The CDR3 DNA sequence: TGTGCCAGCTCATCTTTTGACAGGGGTGAGTTCTTC.

This clonotype was recorded many times. This sequence joins TRBV6-5 and TRBJ2-1, with TRBD2 identical over 7 bases. V was pared by 7 bases and J by 1 base, with 7 bases of the junction left unmatched. CDR3 length: 15 residues. Per the germline V gene, CDR1 is MNHEY and CDR2 is SVGAGI. This chain's CDR3 is CASTSPAGSYNEQFF. The CDR3 DNA reads TGTGCCAGCACCTCCCCAGCGGGATCCTACAATGAGCAGTTCTTC.

Many counts were recorded for this clonotype. This sequence joins TRBV20-1 and TRBJ2-7, with D perhaps matching TRBD2 (6 bases). CDR1 is DFQATT, CDR2 SNEGSKA, per germline (reference sequence). Trimming left V 3 bases short and J 3 bases short, with 15 bases between. The CDR3 loop spans 14 amino acids. CDR3: CSARGLAYLYEQYF. The CDR3 DNA sequence: TGCAGTGCTAGGGGGCTAGCGTACCTCTACGAGCAGTACTTC.

The rearrangement joins TRBV29-1 to TRBJ2-7, with 7 bases lining up with TRBD1. This CDR3 has 12 residues. The trim removed 6 bases at V and 5 bases at J, leaving 7 bases unmatched. Looked up from germline, CDR1 is SQVTM and CDR2 is ANQGSEA. This CDR3 is CSVIDRVHEQYF. CDR3 bases: TGCAGCGTAATCGACAGGGTCCACGAGCAGTACTTC.

This clonotype has at least ten counts. The V call is TRBV28, the J call TRBJ2-6; 12 positions match TRBD1. Germline lookup yields CDR1 MDHEN and CDR2 SYDVKM. The length of the CDR3 is 17 residues. Losses at the gene ends were 5 bases for V and 3 bases for J; bases not matched to a gene: 5. The CDR3 DNA follows: TGTGCCAGCAGTCTACGGGACAGGGGGCATGGGGCCAACGTCCTGACTTTC. It is translated as CASSLRDRGHGANVLTF.

There are many counts of this clonotype. The chain carries TRBV7-9 and TRBJ1-5, with unresolved D. V dropped 5 bases and J dropped 4 bases, with 9 bases sitting between them. Germline V gene sequence: CDR1 SEHNR, CDR2 FQNEAQ (reference sequence). This CDR3 contains 13 residues. The CDR3 DNA reads TGTGCCAGCAGCGTCTCCAGTAATCAGCCCCAGCATTTT. Protein: CASSVSSNQPQHF.

V gene TRBV9 combines with J gene TRBJ2-3; 9 positions match TRBD1. V was clipped by 6 bases and J by 6 bases; unmatched bases: 11. The CDR3 loop spans 15 amino acids. From germline, CDR1 is SGDLS and CDR2 YYNGEE. DNA of the CDR3: TGTGCCAGCAAAAGCGGGACAGGGTCGATGGATACGCAGTATTTT. Translating gives CASKSGTGSMDTQYF.

The chain joins TRBV6-2 or TRBV6-3 to TRBJ2-7; 9 bases line up with TRBD1. This CDR3 contains 14 residues. Germline values: CDR1 MNHEY, CDR2 SVGEGT. The trim removed 7 bases at V and 5 bases at J, leaving 9 bases unmatched. Here the CDR3 reads CASTPDRGRNEQYF. Here the CDR3 DNA reads TGTGCCAGCACCCCGGACAGGGGTAGGAACGAGCAGTACTTC.

This clonotype was picked up a small number of times. The CDR3 bases are TGTGCCACCGTGGCGGGCCTTCACAATGAGCAGTTCTTC. Translated: CATVAGLHNEQFF. The gene calls are TRBV6-2 or TRBV6-3 and TRBJ2-1; TRBD2 is a possible D gene (5 bases). Germline V gene sequence: CDR1 MNHEY, CDR2 SVGEGT. Trimming left V 10 bases short and J 5 bases short, with 15 bases between. The CDR3 sequence is 13 residues long.

This clonotype is labeled large. The chain links TRBV7-2 to TRBJ2-3; D gene uncertain. The ends were cut back, 8 bases at V and 4 bases at J, with 13 bases in the middle. The CDR3 loop spans 13 amino acids. The germline V gene has CDR1 SGHTA and CDR2 FQGNSA. The CDR3 DNA sequence: TGTGCCAGCGTAAGTTGGATCGCAGATACGCAGTATTTT. Translation: CASVSWIADTQYF.

This clonotype has just one count. A clone one base away is much larger, so this may be a read error. The V call is TRBV28, the J call TRBJ1-2; D is unclear. The CDR3 length is 11 residues. CDR1 and CDR2 (germline): MDHEN, SYDVKM. The CDR3 nucleotides read TGTGCCAGCCATTACAGCTATGTCTACACCTTC. This sequence encodes CASHYSYVYTF.

This clonotype was found many times. This sequence joins TRBV20-1 and TRBJ2-7; perhaps D is TRBD1 or TRBD2 (5 bases each). From germline, CDR1 is DFQATT and CDR2 SNEGSKA (reference sequence). The V gene lost 6 bases and the J gene lost 3 bases, with 12 bases spanning the gap. The CDR3 covers 12 residues. CDR3 in DNA: TGCAGTGCCCCCGATGGGGGCTACGAGCAGTACTTC. It encodes CSAPDGGYEQYF.

This clonotype was observed many times. Here the CDR3 reads CASSLDVLAGTYGYTF. Written as DNA, the CDR3 is TGTGCCAGCAGCTTAGATGTGTTGGCGGGGACCTATGGCTACACCTTC. The V and J genes are TRBV7-9 and TRBJ1-2; D may be TRBD1 (5 bases). V was shortened by 1 base and J by 4 bases, with 16 bases between the two germline ends. CDR3 length: 16 amino acids. Germline V lookup: CDR1 SEHNR, CDR2 FQNEAQ (reference sequence).

In its sample, this clonotype was seen many times. J is TRBJ1-1 and V is TRBV10-3; no firm D call. Germline CDR1 and CDR2: ENHRY and SYGVKD. The V end lost 2 bases, the J end lost 0 bases, and 10 bases lay between the germline ends. CDR3 size: 15 residues. The CDR3 DNA sequence: TGTGCCATCAGTGAGACTATGGGCATGAACACTGAAGCTTTCTTT. Translation gives CAISETMGMNTEAFF.

V is TRBV27 and J is TRBJ2-3; 12 bases map to TRBD2. Looked up from germline, CDR1 is MNHEY and CDR2 is SMNVEV (reference sequence). CDR3 length: 16 amino acids. With V trimmed by 6 bases and J by 4 bases, 8 bases remained unmatched. CDR3 loop: CASSLTPSGRADTQYF. In nucleotides, the CDR3 is TGTGCCAGCAGCCTAACTCCTAGCGGGAGGGCAGATACGCAGTATTTT.